Below are 24 T cell receptor beta chains sequenced from a single sample in a study of blood T cells in healthy people across ages. The authors ran a second PCR of about 6 to 11 cycles using a sample-barcoded 5' primer and a J-beta primer mix. MiXCR, run by TCRdb on the 5' RACE reads, gives a single entry per CDR3 protein. The sample lists some 940,000 distinct CDR3 sequences; just under 30% were seen once. The sample also formed part of further work on T cells of mothers and their children.

The material sequenced was blood. The origin of the receptors is a middle-aged woman in good health.

This clonotype has ten or more counts. This chain joins TRBV4-1 and TRBJ2-7; tentatively, D is TRBD2 (6 bases). The V end was cut by 6 bases, the J end by 4 bases, with 19 bases between. This CDR3 spans 15 amino acids. CDR1 is MGHRA, CDR2 YSYEKL, per germline. CDR3 coding DNA: TGCGCCAGCAGAAGGACTACCCTGGAGACTTACGAGCAGTACTTC. Translation: CASRRTTLETYEQYF.

This clonotype appeared a few times. The J gene is TRBJ2-5, the V gene TRBV7-9; 10 nucleotides line up with TRBD1. The CDR3 runs to 14 residues. Germline CDR1 and CDR2: SEHNR and FQNEAQ (reference sequence). With 4 bases clipped from V and 5 bases from J, the junction kept 4 bases outside the gene matches. CDR3 nucleotides: TGTGCCAGCAGCTACAGACAGGGGGCGGAGACCCAGTACTTC. Translated: CASSYRQGAETQYF.

This clonotype has just a few counts. This chain joins TRBV28 and TRBJ1-1, with unresolved D. With 8 bases removed from V and 6 bases from J, the gap between germline ends came to 19 bases. The germline gives CDR1 MDHEN, CDR2 SYDVKM. The CDR3 is 14 residues long. CDR3 nucleotides: TGTGCCAGCGCTGGGTGGCTGGGCTGGCCTGAAGCTTTCTTT. Translated, it gives CASAGWLGWPEAFF.

Comment on this clonotype: A much bigger clone sits one base away, suggesting this may be a read error. The CDR3 region is CASRERPDAQYF. The CDR3 region has the DNA TGTGCCAGCCGGGAACGACCAGATGCGCAGTATTTT. The chain is built from TRBV12-3 or TRBV12-4 and TRBJ2-3; possible D gene TRBD2, 5 bases. This CDR3 is 12 amino acids long.

Concerning this clonotype itself: The junction does not match germline at one end; this may be a read error. The chain links TRBV4-1 to TRBJ2-3; maybe TRBD1 (6 bases). Germline assignment: CDR1 MGHRA and CDR2 YSYEKL. The CDR3 has 13 residues. This CDR3 reads CANSQLTGNTQYF. The CDR3 DNA reads as TGCGCCAACAGCCAGCTGACAGGTAATACGCAGTATTTT.

This clonotype was found a few times. Just one base apart from a much larger clone, this may be a read error. This chain uses TRBV20-1 with TRBJ1-2; 7 positions agree with TRBD1. This CDR3 contains 14 residues. The V gene's germline CDR1 is DFQATT and CDR2 SNEGSKA (reference sequence). The CDR3 coding sequence is TGCAGCCAAAGGGCAATAGGGGGCTTCTATGGCTACACCTTC. Translating gives CSQRAIGGFYGYTF.

Only a few counts were recorded for this clonotype. J is TRBJ2-5 and V is TRBV19, with 9 bases matching TRBD2. Per the germline V gene, CDR1 is LNHDA and CDR2 is SQIVND (reference sequence). The V gene end was trimmed by 3 bases and the J gene end by 5 bases; junction bases not matched to a gene: 7. The CDR3 totals 15 residues. CDR3: CASSIEAGGWETQYF. CDR3 in DNA: TGTGCCAGTAGTATTGAAGCGGGGGGTTGGGAGACCCAGTACTTC.

This sequence joins TRBV4-1 and TRBJ2-5; the D call may be TRBD1 or TRBD2 (6 bases each). With 2 bases removed from V and 5 bases from J, the gap between germline ends came to 12 bases. Germline V gene data show CDR1 as MGHRA and CDR2 as YSYEKL. The CDR3 runs 14 residues. The CDR3 loop reads CASSQTGAGETQYF. The DNA for the CDR3 is TGCGCCAGCAGCCAAACGGGGGCAGGGGAGACCCAGTACTTC.

On this clonotype: Being one base from a much bigger clone, this may be a read error. V and J are TRBV5-5 and TRBJ2-5; D gene unclear. The DNA matches TRBJ2-7 better at its end, which makes the J call doubtful. The CDR3 is 13 amino acids. Germline CDR1 and CDR2: SGHKS and YYEKEE (reference sequence). The CDR3 here is CASSLAEGREQYF. Written as DNA, the CDR3 is TGTGCCAGCAGCTTGGCCGAAGGCCGCGAGCAGTACTTC.

The chain uses TRBV6-2 or TRBV6-3 and TRBJ1-1, with TRBD1 as a possible D gene (6 bases). The germline V gene has CDR1 MNHEY and CDR2 SVGEGT. The CDR3 spans 15 residues. V was trimmed by 4 bases and J by 8 bases, leaving 20 bases between them. CDR3 in DNA: TGTGCCAGCAGTTTAAACAGGGTTGGCTTCGCGGAAGCTTTCTTT. Translated, it gives CASSLNRVGFAEAFF.

This chain connects TRBV27 to TRBJ1-1; weak D call: TRBD1 (5 bases). The length of the CDR3 is 14 residues. Trimming took 0 bases from V and 1 from J, leaving 6 bases between them. CDR1 is MNHEY and CDR2 is SMNVEV in the germline V gene (reference sequence). The CDR3 bases are TGTGCCAGCAGTTTATCGACAGCGAACACTGAAGCTTTCTTT. It codes for CASSLSTANTEAFF.

There are a few counts of this clonotype. The V call is TRBV7-9, the J call TRBJ2-1, with 11 bases identical to TRBD2. V trimming: 5 bases; J trimming: 5 bases; junction bases outside the gene matches: 8. Germline assignment: CDR1 SEHNR and CDR2 FQNEAQ (reference sequence). The CDR3 runs to 16 residues. The CDR3 DNA follows: TGTGCCAGCAGCGCACACCCTAGCGGGGGGAACAATGAGCAGTTCTTC. Amino acids: CASSAHPSGGNNEQFF.

This clonotype came up once. This sequence joins TRBV20-1 and TRBJ2-7, with D unclear. CDR1 is DFQATT, CDR2 SNEGSKA, per germline (reference sequence). The CDR3 length is 12 residues. Trimming removed 1 base at V and 5 bases at J, with 9 bases between. CDR3 region: CSARGTTHEQYF. The CDR3 nucleotides are TGCAGTGCTAGAGGTACGACCCACGAGCAGTACTTC.

This clonotype was found many times. V is TRBV7-8 and J is TRBJ2-3, with TRBD1 identical over 9 bases. The CDR3 is 16 residues long. V lost 0 bases to trimming and J lost 6 bases; unmatched junction nucleotides: 7. CDR1 SGHVS and CDR2 FQNEAQ come from the germline V gene. The CDR3 coding sequence is TGTGCCAGCAGCTTAGCTCTAGGGACAGGGAGGGATACGCAGTATTTT. Translating it yields CASSLALGTGRDTQYF.

This chain connects TRBV18 to TRBJ1-5, with TRBD1 matching over 7 bases. This CDR3 has 16 residues. With V trimmed by 1 base and J by 2 bases, 5 bases remained unmatched. Germline-derived CDR1 and CDR2 are KGHSH and LQKENI. CDR3: CASSPQTGWGNQPQHF. In nucleotides, the CDR3 is TGTGCCAGCTCACCACAGACAGGGTGGGGCAATCAGCCCCAGCATTTT.

This clonotype showed up just once. The chain joins TRBV6-6 to TRBJ2-1; no firm D call. With 6 bases removed from V and 6 bases from J, the gap between germline ends came to 12 bases. The CDR3 runs 13 residues. Germline loops: CDR1 MNHNY, CDR2 SVGAGI (reference sequence). The CDR3 region is CASRPNIGNEQFF. CDR3 DNA sequence: TGTGCCAGCAGGCCAAACATCGGCAATGAGCAGTTCTTC.

This clonotype was detected many times. The chain couples TRBV7-9 to TRBJ2-6, with D perhaps matching TRBD1 or TRBD2 (6 bases each). The V gene lost 7 bases and the J gene lost 0 bases, with 13 bases spanning the gap. The germline V gene has CDR1 SEHNR and CDR2 FQNEAQ (reference sequence). The CDR3 has 16 residues. The CDR3 reads CASIRGQASGANVLTF. DNA for the CDR3: TGTGCCAGCATCCGGGGGCAAGCCTCTGGGGCCAACGTCCTGACTTTC.

Remarks on this clonotype: A much larger clone sits a single nucleotide away, making a read error possible. The V call is TRBV28, the J call TRBJ2-1; 8 positions match TRBD1. Germline CDR1 and CDR2: MDHEN and SYDVKM. The CDR3 runs to 17 residues. The ends lost 6 bases at V and 0 bases at J; junction bases unmatched: 10. The DNA of the CDR3 is TGTGCCAGCAGCCCCCAGACAGGGGTTAACTCCTACAATGAGCAGTTCTTC. This sequence encodes CASSPQTGVNSYNEQFF.

This chain uses TRBV29-1 with TRBJ2-7, with D possibly being TRBD2 (5 bases). The better agreement between TRBJ2-5 and the DNA end casts doubt on the J call. Per germline, CDR1 SQVTM and CDR2 ANQGSEA. The CDR3 runs 15 residues. CDR3 amino acids: CSVVVQPNTGETQYF. The DNA of the CDR3 is TGCAGCGTTGTGGTACAGCCCAACACGGGGGAGACCCAGTACTTC.

The chain combines TRBV6-5 with TRBJ2-3, with 9 bases matching TRBD1. Per germline, CDR1 MNHEY and CDR2 SVGAGI. V shed 0 bases and J 8 bases; nucleotides not matched to a gene: 9. CDR3 length: 16 residues. As DNA, the CDR3 is TGTGCCAGCAGTTACTCGTCAGACAGGGGGTCGAGTACGCAGTATTTT. It codes for CASSYSSDRGSSTQYF.

This clonotype was picked up many times. The gene calls are TRBV12-3 or TRBV12-4 and TRBJ1-2; D might be TRBD1 (5 bases). There are 12 residues in the CDR3. The V and J ends lost 7 bases and 5 bases respectively, with 11 bases between them. The CDR3 sequence: CASTGTLYGYTF. DNA for the CDR3: TGTGCCAGCACGGGGACTTTGTATGGCTACACCTTC.

The chain couples TRBV5-1 to TRBJ1-2, with D unresolved. Germline V gene lookup returns CDR1 SGHRS and CDR2 YFSETQ. Trimming shortened V by 5 bases and J by 4 bases, and 12 bases separated the two germline ends. CDR3 length: 13 amino acids. DNA for the CDR3: TGCGCCAGCAGGACGGACGAGTGCTATGGCTACACCTTC. Protein product: CASRTDECYGYTF.

In this sample, this clonotype turned up many times. The chain employs TRBV10-3 and TRBJ2-7; D not certain. V lost 2 bases and J lost 0, with 2 bases in between. The CDR3 has 12 residues. Germline loops: CDR1 ENHRY, CDR2 SYGVKD. CDR3 amino acids: CAISEASYEQYF. The DNA of the CDR3 is TGTGCCATCAGTGAGGCCTCCTACGAGCAGTACTTC.

This clonotype showed up just a few times. This chain connects TRBV18 to TRBJ1-4; D gene ambiguous. The CDR3 length is 12 residues. V was clipped by 3 bases and J by 8 bases, with 7 bases between them. CDR1 is KGHSH and CDR2 is LQKENI in the germline V gene. The CDR3 nucleotides are TGTGCCAGCTCACCGGCGAAAGAAAAACTGTTTTTT. Its protein product is CASSPAKEKLFF.